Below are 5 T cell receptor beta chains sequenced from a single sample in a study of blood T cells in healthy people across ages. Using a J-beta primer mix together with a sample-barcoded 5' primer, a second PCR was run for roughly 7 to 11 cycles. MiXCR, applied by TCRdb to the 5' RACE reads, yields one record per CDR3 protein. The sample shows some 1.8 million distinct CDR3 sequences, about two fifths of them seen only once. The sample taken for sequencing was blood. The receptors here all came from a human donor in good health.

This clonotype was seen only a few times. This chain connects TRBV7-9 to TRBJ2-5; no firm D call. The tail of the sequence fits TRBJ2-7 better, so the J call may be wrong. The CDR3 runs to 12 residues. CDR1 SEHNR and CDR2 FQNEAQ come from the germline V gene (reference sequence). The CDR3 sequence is CASSLEANEQYF. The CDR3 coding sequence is TGTGCCAGCAGCTTAGAAGCGAACGAGCAGTACTTC.

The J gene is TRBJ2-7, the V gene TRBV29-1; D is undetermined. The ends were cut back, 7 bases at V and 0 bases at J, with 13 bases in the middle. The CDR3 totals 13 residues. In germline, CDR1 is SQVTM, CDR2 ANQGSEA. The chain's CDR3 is CSAKPQSSYEQYF. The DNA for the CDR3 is TGCAGCGCAAAGCCTCAGAGCTCCTACGAGCAGTACTTC.

The CDR3 sequence: CASLRGAENIQYF. CDR3 DNA sequence: TGTGCCAGCCTCCGCGGGGCCGAGAACATTCAGTACTTC. The V and J genes are TRBV6-1 and TRBJ2-4; D is possibly TRBD2 (6 bases). Germline lookup yields CDR1 MNHNS and CDR2 SASEGT. V was cut by 8 bases and J by 7 bases, with 15 bases left in between. This CDR3 has 13 residues.

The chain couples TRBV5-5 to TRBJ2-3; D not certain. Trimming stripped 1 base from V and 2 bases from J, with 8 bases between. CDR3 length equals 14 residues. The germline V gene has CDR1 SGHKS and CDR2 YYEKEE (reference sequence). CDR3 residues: CASSLLANTDTQYF. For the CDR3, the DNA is TGTGCCAGCAGCTTGCTGGCGAACACAGATACGCAGTATTTT.

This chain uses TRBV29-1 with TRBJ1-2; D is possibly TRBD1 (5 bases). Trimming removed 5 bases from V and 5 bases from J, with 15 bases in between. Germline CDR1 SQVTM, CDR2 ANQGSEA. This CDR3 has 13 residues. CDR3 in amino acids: CSVSVRASYGYTF. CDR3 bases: TGCAGCGTTAGCGTCAGGGCATCGTATGGCTACACCTTC. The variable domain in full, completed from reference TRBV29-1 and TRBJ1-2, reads SAVISQKPSRDICQRGTSLTIQCQVDSQVTMMFWYRQQPGQSLTLIATANQGSEATYESGFVIDKFPISRPNLTFSTLTVSNMSPEDSSIYLCSVSVRASYGYTFGSGTRLTVV.